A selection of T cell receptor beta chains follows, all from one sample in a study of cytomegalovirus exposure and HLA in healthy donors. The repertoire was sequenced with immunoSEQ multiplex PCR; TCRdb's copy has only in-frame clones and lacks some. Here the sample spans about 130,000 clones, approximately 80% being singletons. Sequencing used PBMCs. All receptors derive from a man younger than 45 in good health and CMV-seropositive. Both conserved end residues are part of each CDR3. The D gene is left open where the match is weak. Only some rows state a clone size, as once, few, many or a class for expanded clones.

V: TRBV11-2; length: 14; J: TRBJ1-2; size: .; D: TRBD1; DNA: TGTGCCAGCAGCTTGAGAGGGGGCGCCGATGGTTACACCTTC; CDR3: CASSLRGGADGYTF
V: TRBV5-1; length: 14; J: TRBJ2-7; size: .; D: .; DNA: TGCGCCAGCAGCTTACAGCGGGCGGGCGGCGAGCAGTACTTC; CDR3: CASSLQRAGGEQYF
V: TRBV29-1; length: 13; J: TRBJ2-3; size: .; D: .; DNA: TGCAGCGTTGTTCCTTTGAGCACAGATACGCAGTATTTT; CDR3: CSVVPLSTDTQYF
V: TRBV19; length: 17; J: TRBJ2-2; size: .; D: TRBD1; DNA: TGTGCCAGTGACAACGACAGGGTGGGTGCGGACACCGGGGAGCTGTTTTTT; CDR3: CASDNDRVGADTGELFF
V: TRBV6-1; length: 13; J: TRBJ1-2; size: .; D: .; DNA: TGTGCCAGCAGGACCTTGGGGGCTCATGGCTACACCTTC; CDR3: CASRTLGAHGYTF
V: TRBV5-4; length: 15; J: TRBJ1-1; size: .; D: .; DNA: TGTGCCAGCAGCTTGGGCCAGGCCGGTGGCGCTGAAGCTTTCTTT; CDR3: CASSLGQAGGAEAFF
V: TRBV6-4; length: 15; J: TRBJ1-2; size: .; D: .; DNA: TGTGCCAGCAGTCCCTCTGCGGGGTATAACTATGGCTACACCTTC; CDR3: CASSPSAGYNYGYTF
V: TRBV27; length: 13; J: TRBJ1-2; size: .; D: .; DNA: TGTGCCAGCAGTTTTGGACTAGGCGCTGGCTACACCTTC; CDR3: CASSFGLGAGYTF
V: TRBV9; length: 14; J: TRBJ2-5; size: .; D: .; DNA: TGTGCCAGCAGCGTAGCTGGAGGGAAAGAGACCCAGTACTTC; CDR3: CASSVAGGKETQYF
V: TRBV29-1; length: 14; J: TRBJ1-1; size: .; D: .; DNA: TGCAGCGTTGGTCCGGGGGGGGACGGCACTGAAGCTTTCTTT; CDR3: CSVGPGGDGTEAFF
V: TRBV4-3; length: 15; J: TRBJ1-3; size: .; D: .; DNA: TGCGCCAGCAGCCAGGGCAGGTCATCAGGAAACACCATATATTTT; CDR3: CASSQGRSSGNTIYF
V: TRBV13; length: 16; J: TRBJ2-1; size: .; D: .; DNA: TGTGCCAGCAGCGCCAGACTAGAGGAGATATCCCATGAGCAGTTCTTC; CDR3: CASSARLEEISHEQFF
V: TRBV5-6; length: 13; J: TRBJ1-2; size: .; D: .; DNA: TGTGCCAGCAGCACGGCGGGGGCCTATGGCTACACCTTC; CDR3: CASSTAGAYGYTF
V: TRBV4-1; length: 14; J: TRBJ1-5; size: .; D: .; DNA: TGCGCCAGCAGCCAATTAGGGAGGAATGAGCCCCAGCATTTT; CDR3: CASSQLGRNEPQHF
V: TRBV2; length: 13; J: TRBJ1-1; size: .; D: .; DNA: TGTGCCAGCAATCAGGGCATGAACACTGAAGCTTTCTTT; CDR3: CASNQGMNTEAFF
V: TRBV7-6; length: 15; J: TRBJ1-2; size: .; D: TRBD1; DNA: TGTGCCAGCAGCTTTGGGGGGACAGCTAACTATGGCTACACCTTC; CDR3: CASSFGGTANYGYTF
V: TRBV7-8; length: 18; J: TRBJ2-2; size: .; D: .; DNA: TGTGCCAGCAGCTCCCGGGTTGGGGGGTGGAAGAACACCGGGGAGCTGTTTTTT; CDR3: CASSSRVGGWKNTGELFF
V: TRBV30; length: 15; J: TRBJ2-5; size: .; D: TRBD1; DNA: TGTGCCTGGAGTGTACGGGGTTACAGGGGTGAGACCCAGTACTTC; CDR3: CAWSVRGYRGETQYF
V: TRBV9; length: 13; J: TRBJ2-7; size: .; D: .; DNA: TGTGCCAGCAGCGTGCAACAGGGCTACGAGCAGTACTTC; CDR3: CASSVQQGYEQYF
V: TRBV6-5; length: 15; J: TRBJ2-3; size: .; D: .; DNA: TGTGCCAGCAGTTACGGCGGGATAAGCACAGATACGCAGTATTTT; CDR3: CASSYGGISTDTQYF
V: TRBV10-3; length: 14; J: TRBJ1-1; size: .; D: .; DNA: TGTGCCATCAGTGAGAGGGGCAAGAACACTGAAGCTTTCTTT; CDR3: CAISERGKNTEAFF
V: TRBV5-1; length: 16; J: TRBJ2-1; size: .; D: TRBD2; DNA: TGCGCCAGCAGTCGTTCGCGGGAGGGCCTGTCCAATGAGCAGTTCTTC; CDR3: CASSRSREGLSNEQFF
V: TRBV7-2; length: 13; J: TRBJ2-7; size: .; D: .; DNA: TGTGCCAGCAGCCTAATACTTACCTACGAGCAGTACTTC; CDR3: CASSLILTYEQYF
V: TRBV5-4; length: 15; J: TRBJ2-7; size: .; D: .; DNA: TGTGCCAGCAGCTTTGAGACAGGGAGGCCCTACGAGCAGTACTTC; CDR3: CASSFETGRPYEQYF
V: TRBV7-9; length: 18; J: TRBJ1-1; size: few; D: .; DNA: TGTGCCAGCAGCTATAAAGACCTCCTTCCGGGTGTGAACACTGAAGCTTTCTTT; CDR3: CASSYKDLLPGVNTEAFF
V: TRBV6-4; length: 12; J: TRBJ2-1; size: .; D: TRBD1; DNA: TGTGCCAGCAGTGACAGGACAGGAGAGCAGTTCTTC; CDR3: CASSDRTGEQFF
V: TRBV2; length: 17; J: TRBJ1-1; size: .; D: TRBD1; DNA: TGTGCCAGCAGTGACCCAGGGGACAGGGGACCGAACACTGAAGCTTTCTTT; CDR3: CASSDPGDRGPNTEAFF
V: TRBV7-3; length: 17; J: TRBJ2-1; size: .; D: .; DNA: TGTGCCAGCAGCTTAACCCCCCCGCCGGTGGCGGACAATGAGCAGTTCTTC; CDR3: CASSLTPPPVADNEQFF
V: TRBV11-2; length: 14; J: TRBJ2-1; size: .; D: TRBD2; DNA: TGTGCCAGCACCTCGACTAGCCGAGCGGGTGAGCAGTTCTTC; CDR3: CASTSTSRAGEQFF
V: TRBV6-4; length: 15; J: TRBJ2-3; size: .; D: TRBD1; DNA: TGTGCCAGCAGTTCGGGACAGGGGGACGCAGATACGCAGTATTTT; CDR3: CASSSGQGDADTQYF
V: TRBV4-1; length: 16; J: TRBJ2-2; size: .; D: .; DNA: TGCGCCAGCAGCCAAGGGCCGGGACAGAACACCGGGGAGCTGTTTTTT; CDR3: CASSQGPGQNTGELFF
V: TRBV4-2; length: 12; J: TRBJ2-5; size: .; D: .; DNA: TGTGCCAGCAGCCAAGAGGAGGGATTGATGTACTTC; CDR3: CASSQEEGLMYF
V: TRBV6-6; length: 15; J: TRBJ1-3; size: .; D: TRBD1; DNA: TGTGCCAGCAGTTACCCGGGACAGAGGGTAAACACCATATATTTT; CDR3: CASSYPGQRVNTIYF
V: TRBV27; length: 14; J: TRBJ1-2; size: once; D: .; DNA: TGTGCCAGCAGTAGAAAAGGGGCCGGCTATGGCTACACCTTC; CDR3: CASSRKGAGYGYTF
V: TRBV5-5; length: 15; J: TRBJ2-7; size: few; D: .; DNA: TGTGCCAGCAGCTTGGGACTGGCGGATACCTACGAGCAGTACTTC; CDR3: CASSLGLADTYEQYF
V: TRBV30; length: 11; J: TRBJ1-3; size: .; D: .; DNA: TGTGCCTGGACAGGTGGAAACACCATATATTTT; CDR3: CAWTGGNTIYF
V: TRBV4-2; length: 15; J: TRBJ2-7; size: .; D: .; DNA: TGTGCCAGCAGCCAAGCGGGAGATTGGGCCTACGAGCAGTACTTC; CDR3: CASSQAGDWAYEQYF
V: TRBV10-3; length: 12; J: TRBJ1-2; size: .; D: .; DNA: TGTGCCACTCTCGGGGGGGACTATGGCTACACCTTC; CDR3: CATLGGDYGYTF
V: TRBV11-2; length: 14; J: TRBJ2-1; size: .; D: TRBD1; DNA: TGTGCCAGCAGCTTATACAGGGGAGTAAATGAGCAGTTCTTC; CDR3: CASSLYRGVNEQFF
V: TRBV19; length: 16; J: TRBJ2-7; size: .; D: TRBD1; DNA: TGTGCCAGTAGCCCAGTCGAGAGAACAGGGGGCGACGAGCAGTACTTC; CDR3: CASSPVERTGGDEQYF
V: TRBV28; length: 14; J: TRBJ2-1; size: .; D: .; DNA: TGTGCCAGCAGTTTAGAGGCGGGAAACAATGAGCAGTTCTTC; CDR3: CASSLEAGNNEQFF
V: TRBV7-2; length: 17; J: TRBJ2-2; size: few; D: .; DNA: TGTGCCAGCAGCTTAGTACCAGGCCCCTCCCCGACCGGGGAGCTGTTTTTT; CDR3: CASSLVPGPSPTGELFF
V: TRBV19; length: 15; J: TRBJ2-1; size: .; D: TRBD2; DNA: TGTGCCAGTAGTAAAGGGACTAGCGGGAGGGGAGAGCAGTTCTTC; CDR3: CASSKGTSGRGEQFF
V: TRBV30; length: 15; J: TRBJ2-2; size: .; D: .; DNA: TGTGCCTGGAGTGTACTGAATACGAACACCGGGGAGCTGTTTTTT; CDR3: CAWSVLNTNTGELFF
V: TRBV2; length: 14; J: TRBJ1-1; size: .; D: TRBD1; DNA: TGTGCCAGCAGTCTCGTGCGGGACAGCACTGAAGCTTTCTTT; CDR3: CASSLVRDSTEAFF
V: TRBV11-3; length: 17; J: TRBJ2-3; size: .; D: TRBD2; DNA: TGTGCCAGCAGCTTAGGGCGGGAGAGCGCGGGCACAGATACGCAGTATTTT; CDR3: CASSLGRESAGTDTQYF
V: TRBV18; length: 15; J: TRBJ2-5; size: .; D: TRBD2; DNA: TGTGCCAGCTCACCCCGGGGGGGGGACCAAGAGACCCAGTACTTC; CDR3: CASSPRGGDQETQYF
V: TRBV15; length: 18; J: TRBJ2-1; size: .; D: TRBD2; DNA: TGTGCCACCAGCAGACCGGGGACTAGCGGGAGGGGGTACAATGAGCAGTTCTTC; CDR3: CATSRPGTSGRGYNEQFF
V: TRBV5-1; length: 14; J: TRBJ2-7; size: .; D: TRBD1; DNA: TGCGCCAGCAGCTTGGTAGGGGGCGTCTACGAGCAGTACTTC; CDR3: CASSLVGGVYEQYF
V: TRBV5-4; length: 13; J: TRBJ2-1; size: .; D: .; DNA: TGTGCCAGCAGCCTTACCCCGCGGAATGAGCAGTTCTTC; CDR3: CASSLTPRNEQFF
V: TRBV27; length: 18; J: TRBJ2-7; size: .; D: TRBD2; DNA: TGTGCCAGCAGTTTAAGTCCTAGCGGGAGCCACTTTCCCTACGAGCAGTACTTC; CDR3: CASSLSPSGSHFPYEQYF
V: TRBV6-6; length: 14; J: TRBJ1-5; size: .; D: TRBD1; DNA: TGTGCCAGCACCGACAGGGGTAGCAATCAGCCCCAGCATTTT; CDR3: CASTDRGSNQPQHF
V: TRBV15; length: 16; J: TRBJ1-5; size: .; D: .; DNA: TGTGCCACCAGCTTCCGGGCCCCCGGGGGGAATCAGCCCCAGCATTTT; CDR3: CATSFRAPGGNQPQHF
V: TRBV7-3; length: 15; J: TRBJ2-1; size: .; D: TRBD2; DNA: TGTGCCAGCAGCTACGGGACTAGCGGATACAATGAGCAGTTCTTC; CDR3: CASSYGTSGYNEQFF
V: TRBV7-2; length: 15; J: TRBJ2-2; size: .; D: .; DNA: TGTGCCAGCAGCTTAGGGCAGGTGAACACCGGGGAGCTGTTTTTT; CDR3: CASSLGQVNTGELFF
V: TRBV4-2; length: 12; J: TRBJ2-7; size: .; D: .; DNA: TGTGCCAGCAGCCAAGATCAAGAGGAGCAGTACTTC; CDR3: CASSQDQEEQYF
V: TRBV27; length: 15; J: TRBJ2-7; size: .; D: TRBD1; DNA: TGTGCCAGCAGTACGTGGACAGGGGATACCTACGAGCAGTACTTC; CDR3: CASSTWTGDTYEQYF
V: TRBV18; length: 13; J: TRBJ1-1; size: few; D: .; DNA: TGTGCCAGCTCACCAATACAGGAAAATGAAGCTTTCTTT; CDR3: CASSPIQENEAFF
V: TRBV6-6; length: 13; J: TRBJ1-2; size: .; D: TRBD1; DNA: TGTGCCAGCAGCATACAACAGGGGGTTGGCTACACCTTC; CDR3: CASSIQQGVGYTF